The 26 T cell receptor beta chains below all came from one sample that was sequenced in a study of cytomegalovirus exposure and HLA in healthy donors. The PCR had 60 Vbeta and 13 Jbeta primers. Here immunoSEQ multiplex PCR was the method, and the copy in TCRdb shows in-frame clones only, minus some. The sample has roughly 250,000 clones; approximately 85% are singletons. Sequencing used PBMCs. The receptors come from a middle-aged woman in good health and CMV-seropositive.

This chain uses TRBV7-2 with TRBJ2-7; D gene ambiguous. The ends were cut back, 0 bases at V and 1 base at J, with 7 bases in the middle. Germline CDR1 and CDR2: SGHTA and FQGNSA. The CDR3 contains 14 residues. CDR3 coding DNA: TGTGCCAGCAGCTTAGCGCACAGTTCCTACGAGCAGTACTTC. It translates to CASSLAHSSYEQYF.

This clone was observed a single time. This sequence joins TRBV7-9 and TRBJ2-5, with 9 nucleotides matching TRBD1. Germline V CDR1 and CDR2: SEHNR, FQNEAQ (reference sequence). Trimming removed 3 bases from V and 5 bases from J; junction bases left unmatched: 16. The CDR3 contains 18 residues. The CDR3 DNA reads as TGTGCCAGCAGCTTTTCTTTCGTCCGGACAGGGGCCCCGGAGACCCAGTACTTC. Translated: CASSFSFVRTGAPETQYF.

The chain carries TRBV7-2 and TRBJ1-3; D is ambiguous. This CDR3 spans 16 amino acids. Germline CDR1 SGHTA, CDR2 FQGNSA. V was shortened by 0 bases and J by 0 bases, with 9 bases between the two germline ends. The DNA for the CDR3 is TGTGCCAGCAGCTTAGCGAGATCGATCTCTGGAAACACCATATATTTT. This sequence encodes CASSLARSISGNTIYF. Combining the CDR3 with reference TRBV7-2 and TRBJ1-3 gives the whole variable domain GAGVSQSPSNKVTEKGKDVELRCDPISGHTALYWYRQSLGQGLEFLIYFQGNSAPDKSGLPSDRFSAERTGGSVSTLTIQRTQQEDSAVYLCASSLARSISGNTIYFGEGSWLTVV.

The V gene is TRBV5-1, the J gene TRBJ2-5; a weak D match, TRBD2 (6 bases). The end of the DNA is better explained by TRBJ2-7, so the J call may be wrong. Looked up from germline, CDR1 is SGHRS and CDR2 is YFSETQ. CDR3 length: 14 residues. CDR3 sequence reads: CASSLAGSPYEQYF. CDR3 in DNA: TGCGCCAGCAGCTTGGCCGGGAGTCCCTACGAGCAGTACTTC.

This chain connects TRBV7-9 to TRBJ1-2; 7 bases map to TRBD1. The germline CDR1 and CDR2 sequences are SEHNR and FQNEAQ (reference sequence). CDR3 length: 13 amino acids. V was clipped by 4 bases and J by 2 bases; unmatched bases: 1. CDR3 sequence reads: CASSSGQNYGYTF. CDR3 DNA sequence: TGTGCCAGCAGCTCGGGACAGAACTATGGCTACACCTTC.

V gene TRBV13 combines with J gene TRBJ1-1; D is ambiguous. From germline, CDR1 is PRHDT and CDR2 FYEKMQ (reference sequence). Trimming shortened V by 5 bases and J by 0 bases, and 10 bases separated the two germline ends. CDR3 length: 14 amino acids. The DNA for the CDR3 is TGTGCCAGCAGCCCCGGGTTCATGAACACTGAAGCTTTCTTT. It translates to CASSPGFMNTEAFF.

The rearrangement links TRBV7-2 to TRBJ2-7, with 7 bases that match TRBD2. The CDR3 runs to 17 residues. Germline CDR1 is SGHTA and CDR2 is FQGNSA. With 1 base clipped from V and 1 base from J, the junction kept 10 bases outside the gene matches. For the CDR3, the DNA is TGTGCCAGCAGCTTAGGATTCGGGCGGGAGTGGTCCTACGAGCAGTACTTC. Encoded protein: CASSLGFGREWSYEQYF.

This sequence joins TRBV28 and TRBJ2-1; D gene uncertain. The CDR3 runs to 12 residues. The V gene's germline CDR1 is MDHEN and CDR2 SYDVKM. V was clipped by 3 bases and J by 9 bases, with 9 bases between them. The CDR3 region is CASSFRTTEQFF. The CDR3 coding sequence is TGTGCCAGCAGTTTTAGAACCACTGAGCAGTTCTTC.

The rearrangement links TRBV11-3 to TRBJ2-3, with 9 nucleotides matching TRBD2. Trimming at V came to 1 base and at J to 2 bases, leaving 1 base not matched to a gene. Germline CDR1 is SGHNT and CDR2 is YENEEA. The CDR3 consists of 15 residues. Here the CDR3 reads CASSLVAGVTDTQYF. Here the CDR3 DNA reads TGTGCCAGCAGCTTAGTAGCGGGAGTCACAGATACGCAGTATTTT.

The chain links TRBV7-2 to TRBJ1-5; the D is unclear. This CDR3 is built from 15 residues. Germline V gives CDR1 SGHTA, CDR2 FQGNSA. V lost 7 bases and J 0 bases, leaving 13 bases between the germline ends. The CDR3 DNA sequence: TGTGCCAGCACCCCTTGGGAGAATAGCAATCAGCCCCAGCATTTT. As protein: CASTPWENSNQPQHF.

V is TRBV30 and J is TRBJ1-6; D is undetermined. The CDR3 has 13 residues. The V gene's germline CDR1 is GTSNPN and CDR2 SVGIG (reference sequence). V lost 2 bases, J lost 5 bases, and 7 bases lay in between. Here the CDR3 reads CAWSYGDNSPLHF. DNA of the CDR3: TGTGCCTGGAGTTACGGGGATAATTCACCCCTCCACTTT. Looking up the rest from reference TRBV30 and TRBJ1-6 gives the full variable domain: SQTIHQWPATLVQPVGSPLSLECTVEGTSNPNLYWYRQAAGRGLQLLFYSVGIGQISSEVPQNLSASRPQDRQFILSSKKLLLSDSGFYLCAWSYGDNSPLHFGNGTRLTVT.

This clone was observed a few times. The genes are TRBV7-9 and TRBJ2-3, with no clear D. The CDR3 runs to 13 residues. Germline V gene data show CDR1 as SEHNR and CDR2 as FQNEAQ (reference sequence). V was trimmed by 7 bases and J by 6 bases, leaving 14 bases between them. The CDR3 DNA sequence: TGTGCCAGCAAACAGTCGTGGGCCGATACGCAGTATTTT. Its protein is CASKQSWADTQYF.

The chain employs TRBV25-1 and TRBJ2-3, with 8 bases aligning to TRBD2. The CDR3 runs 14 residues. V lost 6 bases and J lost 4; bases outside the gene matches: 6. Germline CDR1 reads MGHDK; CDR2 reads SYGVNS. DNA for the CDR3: TGTGCCAGCAGACCAGCGGGAGCCCCAGATACGCAGTATTTT. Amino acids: CASRPAGAPDTQYF.

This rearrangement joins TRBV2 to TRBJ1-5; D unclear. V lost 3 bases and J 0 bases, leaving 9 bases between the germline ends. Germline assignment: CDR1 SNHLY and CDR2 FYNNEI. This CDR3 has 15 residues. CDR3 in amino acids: CASSDTRYSNQPQHF. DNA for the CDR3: TGTGCCAGCAGTGATACCCGCTATAGCAATCAGCCCCAGCATTTT.

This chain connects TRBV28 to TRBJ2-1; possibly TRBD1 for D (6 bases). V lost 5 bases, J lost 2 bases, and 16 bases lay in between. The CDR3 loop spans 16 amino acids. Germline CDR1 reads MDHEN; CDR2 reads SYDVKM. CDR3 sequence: CASSPLQGPTYNEQFF. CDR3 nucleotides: TGTGCCAGCAGTCCCCTTCAGGGGCCCACCTACAATGAGCAGTTCTTC.

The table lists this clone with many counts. This CDR3 is CASSIGHMNTEAFF. CDR3 in DNA: TGTGCCAGTAGTATAGGACATATGAACACTGAAGCTTTCTTT. The chain carries TRBV19 and TRBJ1-1; D unresolved. Trimming took 1 base from V and 0 from J, leaving 6 bases between them. Germline V CDR1 and CDR2: LNHDA, SQIVND (reference sequence). This CDR3 spans 14 amino acids.

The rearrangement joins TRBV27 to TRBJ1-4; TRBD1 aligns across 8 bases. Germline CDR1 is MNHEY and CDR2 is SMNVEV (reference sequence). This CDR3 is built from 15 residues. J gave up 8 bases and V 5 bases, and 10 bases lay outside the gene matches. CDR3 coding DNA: TGTGCCAGCAGTACCTTCCAGGGGGCGAGAGAAAAACTGTTTTTT. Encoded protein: CASSTFQGAREKLFF.

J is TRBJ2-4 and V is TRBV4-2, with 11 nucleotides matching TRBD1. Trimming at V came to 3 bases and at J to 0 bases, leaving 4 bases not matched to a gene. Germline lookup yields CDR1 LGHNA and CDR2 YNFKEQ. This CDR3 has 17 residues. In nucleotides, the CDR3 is TGTGCCAGCAGCCAGGGGGGACAGGGGGTAGCCAAAAACATTCAGTACTTC. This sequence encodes CASSQGGQGVAKNIQYF.

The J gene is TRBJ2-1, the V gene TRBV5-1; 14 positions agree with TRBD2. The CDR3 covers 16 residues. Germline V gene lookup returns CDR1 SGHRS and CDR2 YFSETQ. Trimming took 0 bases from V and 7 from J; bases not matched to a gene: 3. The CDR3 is CASSLGLAGGPNEQFF. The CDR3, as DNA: TGCGCCAGCAGCTTGGGACTAGCGGGAGGGCCGAATGAGCAGTTCTTC. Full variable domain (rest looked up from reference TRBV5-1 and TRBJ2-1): KAGVTQTPRYLIKTRGQQVTLSCSPISGHRSVSWYQQTPGQGLQFLFEYFSETQRNKGNFPGRFSGRQFSNSRSEMNVSTLELGDSALYLCASSLGLAGGPNEQFFGPGTRLTVL.

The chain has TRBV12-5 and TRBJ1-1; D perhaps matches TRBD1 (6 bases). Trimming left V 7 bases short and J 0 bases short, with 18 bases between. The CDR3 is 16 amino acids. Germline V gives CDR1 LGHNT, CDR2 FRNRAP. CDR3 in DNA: TGTGCTAGTGTTCCATTCCTCGGGGGGCTGAACACTGAAGCTTTCTTT. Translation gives CASVPFLGGLNTEAFF.

CDR3 sequence: CASSLSGPPYNEQFF. Here the CDR3 DNA reads TGCGCCAGCAGCTTAAGCGGCCCGCCCTACAATGAGCAGTTCTTC. The chain recombines TRBV5-1 with TRBJ2-1; D is possibly TRBD2 (5 bases). Deletions cut 2 bases from V and 2 bases from J, with 11 bases between. Germline V CDR1 and CDR2: SGHRS, YFSETQ. This CDR3 spans 15 amino acids.

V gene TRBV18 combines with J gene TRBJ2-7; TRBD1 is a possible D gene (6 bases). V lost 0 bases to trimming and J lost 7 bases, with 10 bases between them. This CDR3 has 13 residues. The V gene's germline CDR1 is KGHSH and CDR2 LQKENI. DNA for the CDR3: TGTGCCAGCTCACCACCGGGACATCCGGAGCAGTACTTC. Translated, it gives CASSPPGHPEQYF.

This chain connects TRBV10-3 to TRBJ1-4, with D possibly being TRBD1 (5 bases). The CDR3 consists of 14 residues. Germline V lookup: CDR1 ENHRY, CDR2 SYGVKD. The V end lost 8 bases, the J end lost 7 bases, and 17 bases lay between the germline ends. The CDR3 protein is CAIGGRQGFEKLFF. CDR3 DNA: TGTGCCATCGGAGGGAGGCAGGGCTTTGAAAAACTGTTTTTT.

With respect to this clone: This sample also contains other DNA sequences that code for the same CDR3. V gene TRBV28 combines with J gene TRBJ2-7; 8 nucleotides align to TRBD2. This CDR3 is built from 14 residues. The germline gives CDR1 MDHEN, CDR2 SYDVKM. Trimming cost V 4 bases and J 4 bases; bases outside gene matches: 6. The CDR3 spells CASSSPGGAYEQYF. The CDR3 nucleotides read TGTGCCAGCAGTTCCCCCGGGGGGGCGTACGAGCAGTACTTC.

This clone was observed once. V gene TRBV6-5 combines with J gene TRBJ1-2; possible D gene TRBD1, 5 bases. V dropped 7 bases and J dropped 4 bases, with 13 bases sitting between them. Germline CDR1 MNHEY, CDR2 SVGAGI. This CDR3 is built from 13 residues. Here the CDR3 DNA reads TGTGCCAGCACGGCGGGGGTTGTCTATGGCTACACCTTC. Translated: CASTAGVVYGYTF.

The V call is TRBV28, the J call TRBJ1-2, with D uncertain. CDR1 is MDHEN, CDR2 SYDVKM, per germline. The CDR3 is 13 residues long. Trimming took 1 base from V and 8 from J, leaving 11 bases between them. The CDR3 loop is CASSLLVGTGYTF. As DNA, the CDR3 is TGTGCCAGCAGTTTATTAGTCGGTACGGGCTACACCTTC.